This T cell receptor (beta chain) is from a study of T cell responses to AZD1222 COVID-19 vaccine. Data came from immunoSEQ multiplex PCR; TCRdb stores just in-frame clones and leaves some out. This sample carries some 55,000 clones, around nine tenths of them seen once, and the ten largest clones take less than 5%. Per the germline V gene, CDR1 is SGHDT and CDR2 is YYEEEE. Trimming shortened V by 3 bases and J by 2 bases, and 12 bases separated the two germline ends. This CDR3 contains 15 residues. The sample consisted of peripheral blood, taken on day 0 of AZD1222 vaccination. This receptor was identified in an adult in good health. This chain links TRBV5-6 with TRBJ1-3; tentatively, D is TRBD1 (5 bases). CDR3 sequence (DNA): TGTGCCAGCAGCTCCCCGGGAGGGGCTGGAAACACCATATATTTT. Translation gives CASSSPGGAGNTIYF.